This TCR beta chain was recorded in a study of blood T cell repertoires in COVID-19. Across the study: COVID-19 samples from acute and convalescent phases originated in the United States, Italy and Spain. From T cells, B-cell-depleted T cells, or PBMCs came the material, which was cDNA or gDNA.

In germline, CDR1 is MNHEY, CDR2 SVGAGI. Trimming shortened V by 8 bases and J by 2 bases, and 11 bases separated the two germline ends. This CDR3 is 13 amino acids long. Ages ranged from about 18 to 89 years, with residence in about two dozen US areas. Original analysis: Amplification with reference gene primers provided the estimates of nucleated cell counts. Profiling relied on immunoSEQ multiplex PCR, and the TCRdb table lists in-frame clones only, not all of them. V, J and clone size derive from that table, while D and trimming were established from the DNA sequence. The table shows a few hundred thousand clones, with roughly 80% occurring only once.

V and J are TRBV6-5 and TRBJ2-3; a possible D gene is TRBD2 (5 bases). This TCR was recovered from a woman in her fifties or sixties who had recovered from COVID-19. The sample comprised PBMCs or T cells enriched from blood (not recorded which). The CDR3 is CASEGVNTDTQYF. CDR3 in DNA: TGTGCCAGCGAGGGAGTGAACACAGATACGCAGTATTTT.